The 10 T cell receptor beta chains given below trace back to one sample, sequenced in a study of blood T cell repertoires in COVID-19. Data came from immunoSEQ multiplex PCR; TCRdb stores just in-frame clones and leaves some out. Found here are some 290,000 clones, nearly 90% of them singletons; the top ten hold roughly 1%. Sequencing was done on a sample of peripheral blood. The receptor source for this set is a woman in her thirties or forties with COVID-19, enrolled during active disease.

The chain employs TRBV5-3 and TRBJ1-1; 9 bases line up with TRBD1. TRBV5-3 is recorded as an ORF, its role being uncertain. The V gene end was trimmed by 4 bases and the J gene end by 1 base; junction bases not matched to a gene: 2. The CDR3 covers 14 residues. DNA for the CDR3: TGTGCCAGAAGCGGGGGACAGGGGAACACTGAAGCTTTCTTT. Translated, it gives CARSGGQGNTEAFF.

In this sample, this clone turned up a few times. The chain carries TRBV7-9 and TRBJ2-7; D gene unclear. This CDR3 is 14 amino acids long. V lost 0 bases to trimming and J lost 2 bases, with 8 bases between them. In germline, CDR1 is SEHNR, CDR2 FQNEAQ (reference sequence). The CDR3 protein is CASSLAEYTYEQYF. For the CDR3, the DNA is TGTGCCAGCAGCTTAGCGGAGTATACCTACGAGCAGTACTTC.

The chain links TRBV5-1 to TRBJ2-3; D is ambiguous. Germline V gene data show CDR1 as SGHRS and CDR2 as YFSETQ. The ends were cut back, 4 bases at V and 2 bases at J, with 14 bases in the middle. The length of the CDR3 is 15 residues. The chain's CDR3 is CASSLDGSHTDTQYF. The CDR3 DNA reads TGCGCCAGCAGCCTGGACGGGTCCCACACAGATACGCAGTATTTT.

This chain uses TRBV6-4 with TRBJ2-3; 7 bases fit TRBD2. This CDR3 has 15 amino acids. From germline, CDR1 is MRHNA and CDR2 SNTAGT. V gave up 4 bases and J gave up 0 bases; unmatched junction bases: 4. CDR3 residues: CASSVGGGSTDTQYF. The CDR3 region has the DNA TGTGCCAGCAGTGTGGGCGGGGGAAGCACAGATACGCAGTATTTT.

This chain connects TRBV6-2 or TRBV6-3 to TRBJ1-2, with 7 bases matching TRBD1. Germline V CDR1 and CDR2: MNHEY, SVGEGT. The V and J ends lost 0 bases and 8 bases, in that order; junction bases with no gene match: 9. This CDR3 region has 15 residues. The CDR3 DNA reads as TGTGCCAGCAGTTACTCACAGGGGACGGTCGGCGGCTACACCTTC. Translating gives CASSYSQGTVGGYTF.

This sequence joins TRBV7-2 and TRBJ1-2, with D possibly being TRBD1 (5 bases). V was cut by 4 bases and J by 8 bases, with 14 bases left in between. CDR1 and CDR2 from the germline V gene are SGHTA and FQGNSA. This CDR3 has 13 residues. In DNA, the CDR3 is TGTGCCAGCAGCTCTAGTCAGGGTAGCGGCTACACCTTC. Amino acids: CASSSSQGSGYTF.

V is TRBV7-2 and J is TRBJ1-3; no definite D call. The length of the CDR3 is 17 residues. Per the germline V gene, CDR1 is SGHTA and CDR2 is FQGNSA. Trimming cost V 1 base and J 0 bases, with 13 bases left between them. The DNA of the CDR3 is TGTGCCAGCAGCTTAGGTGGTAGCAGCTTCTCTGGAAACACCATATATTTT. Encoded protein: CASSLGGSSFSGNTIYF.

The chain has TRBV4-2 and TRBJ1-6; no firm D call. Trimming took off 0 bases at V and 11 bases at J, with 11 bases between the two ends. CDR3 length: 14 residues. Per the germline V gene, CDR1 is LGHNA and CDR2 is YNFKEQ. CDR3 coding DNA: TGTGCCAGCAGCCAAGATGGAGGTGCAACACCCCTCCACTTT. Amino acids: CASSQDGGATPLHF.

The rearrangement links TRBV10-3 to TRBJ1-5; TRBD1 matches at 7 bases. Germline CDR1 reads ENHRY; CDR2 reads SYGVKD. The CDR3 sequence is 18 residues long. Trimming cost V 3 bases and J 5 bases; bases outside gene matches: 16. This CDR3 is CAISDFPRGPGIDQPQHF. CDR3 nucleotide sequence: TGTGCCATCAGTGATTTTCCGAGGGGGCCCGGGATAGATCAGCCCCAGCATTTT.

The J gene is TRBJ1-1, the V gene TRBV9, with a tentative D call TRBD1 (5 bases). V lost 2 bases, J lost 6 bases, and 14 bases lay in between. The V gene's germline CDR1 is SGDLS and CDR2 YYNGEE. This CDR3 has 14 residues. In nucleotides, the CDR3 is TGTGCCAGCAGCGTGGGTCAGGGAAGGGCTGAAGCTTTCTTT. Translation: CASSVGQGRAEAFF.